This T cell receptor beta chain originates from a study of blood T cell repertoires in COVID-19. Study at large: COVID-19 samples collected from the United States, Italy and Spain covered acute and convalescent phases.

Everyone who took part was roughly 18 to 100 years old, and they came from about 25 US areas. As processed by the authors: Using reference gene primer amplification, nucleated cell counts were estimated. Profiling relied on immunoSEQ multiplex PCR, and the TCRdb table lists in-frame clones only, not all of them. The DNA gave D and trimming, while V, J and clone size come from that table. The sample has 320,000 or so clones, around 86% seen once. Germline V gene data show CDR1 as MDHEN and CDR2 as SYDVKM. The CDR3 has 14 amino acids. Trimming removed 6 bases from V and 7 bases from J; junction bases left unmatched: 6.

This chain connects TRBV28 to TRBJ1-4; 9 bases fit TRBD1. This TCR came from a man aged 55-75 years who had recovered from COVID-19. Sample: PBMCs or T cells enriched from blood (not recorded which). Here the CDR3 reads CASSSGTGREKLFF. CDR3 nucleotide sequence: TGTGCCAGCAGCTCCGGGACAGGGCGTGAAAAACTGTTTTTT.